One and the same sample provided the 27 T cell receptor beta chains below, sequenced in a study of shared clonotypes between healthy human individuals. Clones were read by immunoSEQ multiplex PCR, and TCRdb kept only the in-frame ones, dropping some. The data hold roughly 1,600,000 clones, with approximately 98.5% observed a single time. The sequencing input was naive CD4+ T cells sorted from blood. Subset described: CD45RA+ positively selected. Receptors originate from a man aged 30 to 39 in good health.

The chain joins TRBV2 to TRBJ2-5; D assignment may be TRBD1 or TRBD2 (5 bases each). Germline V lookup: CDR1 SNHLY, CDR2 FYNNEI. V lost 6 bases and J lost 5, with 13 bases in between. The CDR3 length is 13 residues. CDR3 bases: TGTGCCAGCAGCATAGAGGGGTTGGAGACCCAGTACTTC. Protein sequence: CASSIEGLETQYF.

A single count supports this clone. This chain uses TRBV5-5 with TRBJ2-2, with TRBD2 identical over 8 bases. J was trimmed by 5 bases and V by 0 bases; bases with no gene match: 3. Germline V lookup: CDR1 SGHKS, CDR2 YYEKEE (reference sequence). This CDR3 has 15 residues. The CDR3 here is CASSLAVAGTGELFF. In nucleotides, the CDR3 is TGTGCCAGCAGCTTGGCCGTAGCGGGGACCGGGGAGCTGTTTTTT.

This sequence joins TRBV5-4 and TRBJ1-1, with TRBD1 as a possible D gene (5 bases). The germline V gene encodes CDR1 SGHNT and CDR2 YYREEE (reference sequence). CDR3 length: 16 residues. With 3 bases removed from V and 0 bases from J, the gap between germline ends came to 15 bases. The CDR3 region is CASSSPGGTLNTEAFF. CDR3 nucleotide sequence: TGTGCCAGCAGCTCGCCTGGGGGAACACTGAACACTGAAGCTTTCTTT.

V gene TRBV10-3 combines with J gene TRBJ1-2; D unresolved. The CDR3 runs to 12 residues. The ends were cut back, 6 bases at V and 4 bases at J, with 9 bases in the middle. Germline CDR1 and CDR2: ENHRY and SYGVKD. CDR3 nucleotides: TGTGCCATCAGAGAGGACGGCTATGGCTACACCTTC. Translating it yields CAIREDGYGYTF.

The V and J genes are TRBV7-9 and TRBJ1-3; a weak D match, TRBD1 (6 bases). Trimming took off 0 bases at V and 4 bases at J, with 10 bases between the two ends. CDR3 length: 15 amino acids. Germline V gene sequence: CDR1 SEHNR, CDR2 FQNEAQ (reference sequence). Written as DNA, the CDR3 is TGTGCCAGCAGCTTAGCCGGGACAAAAGGAAACACCATATATTTT. This codes for CASSLAGTKGNTIYF.

The chain is built from TRBV6-5 and TRBJ2-3; TRBD1 matches at 9 bases. V shed 5 bases and J 5 bases; nucleotides not matched to a gene: 8. In germline, CDR1 is MNHEY, CDR2 SVGAGI. The CDR3 length is 15 residues. Written as DNA, the CDR3 is TGTGCCAGCAGTCCAACAGGGGGCTGGGGAGATACGCAGTATTTT. Protein: CASSPTGGWGDTQYF.

The chain carries TRBV2 and TRBJ1-1; D may be TRBD1 (6 bases). This CDR3 has 13 amino acids. Trimming left V 0 bases short and J 8 bases short, with 10 bases between. Germline V gene data show CDR1 as SNHLY and CDR2 as FYNNEI. This CDR3 is CASSEARTAEAFF. The CDR3 nucleotides read TGTGCCAGCAGTGAAGCCCGGACAGCCGAAGCTTTCTTT.

DNA for the CDR3: TGTGCCAGCAGCAAGACTAGCTTAACCGCTCCCGGCTACGAGCAGTACTTC. This translates into CASSKTSLTAPGYEQYF. The V call is TRBV7-2, the J call TRBJ2-7; 7 bases fit TRBD2. This CDR3 region has 17 residues. Germline V lookup: CDR1 SGHTA, CDR2 FQGNSA. With 5 bases clipped from V and 3 bases from J, the junction kept 16 bases outside the gene matches.

V is TRBV28 and J is TRBJ2-7, with 9 nucleotides matching TRBD2. The V and J ends lost 6 bases and 4 bases, in that order; junction bases with no gene match: 10. Germline V lookup: CDR1 MDHEN, CDR2 SYDVKM. The CDR3 length is 15 residues. The CDR3, as DNA: TGTGCCAGCAGCCGTGGGCTAGCGGGATGGTACGAGCAGTACTTC. Translating gives CASSRGLAGWYEQYF. The full variable domain, rest sourced from reference TRBV28 and TRBJ2-7, is DVKVTQSSRYLVKRTGEKVFLECVQDMDHENMFWYRQDPGLGLRLIYFSYDVKMKEKGDIPEGYSVSREKKERFSLILESASTNQTSMYLCASSRGLAGWYEQYFGPGTRLTVT.

Here the CDR3 DNA reads TGTGCCAGCAGTGCGGACAGGGAAATAATGGAGACCCAGTACTTC. It is translated as CASSADREIMETQYF. This chain uses TRBV2 with TRBJ2-5, with 8 bases that match TRBD1. CDR3 length equals 15 residues. Unmatched junction bases numbered 9, after V lost 4 bases and J lost 5 bases. Germline V CDR1 and CDR2: SNHLY, FYNNEI.

The chain recombines TRBV18 with TRBJ1-1, with D perhaps matching TRBD1 (6 bases). Germline V gene lookup returns CDR1 KGHSH and CDR2 LQKENI. The CDR3 is 12 residues long. V was trimmed by 3 bases and J by 6 bases, leaving 8 bases between them. As DNA, the CDR3 is TGTGCCAGCTCACCCGGGACATCTGAAGCTTTCTTT. Its translation: CASSPGTSEAFF.

The V call is TRBV2, the J call TRBJ1-1; no definite D call. The CDR3 runs to 14 residues. V lost 8 bases and J 0 bases, leaving 13 bases between the germline ends. Per germline, CDR1 SNHLY and CDR2 FYNNEI. The CDR3 region has the DNA TGTGCCAGCCCAGCTTCCTATTTGAACACTGAAGCTTTCTTT. This codes for CASPASYLNTEAFF.

As to this clone: The same CDR3 also results from other DNA sequences found in this sample. The chain has TRBV9 and TRBJ2-1; no reliable D call. The ends were cut back, 0 bases at V and 2 bases at J, with 6 bases in the middle. CDR1 and CDR2 from the germline V gene are SGDLS and YYNGEE. The CDR3 covers 14 residues. The CDR3 DNA reads as TGTGCCAGCAGCGTAGGTGGAACCTACAATGAGCAGTTCTTC. Its protein product is CASSVGGTYNEQFF.

V gene TRBV10-3 combines with J gene TRBJ2-7; TRBD1 is a possible D gene (6 bases). The CDR3 extends over 11 amino acids. CDR1 and CDR2 (germline): ENHRY, SYGVKD. The ends were cut back, 2 bases at V and 7 bases at J, with 6 bases in the middle. CDR3 DNA: TGTGCCATCAGTGAGACAGGGGAGCAGTACTTC. Its protein product is CAISETGEQYF.

The rearrangement uses TRBV27 and TRBJ2-1, with TRBD2 as a possible D gene (6 bases). Germline CDR1 is MNHEY and CDR2 is SMNVEV (reference sequence). The V end was cut by 6 bases, the J end by 6 bases, with 18 bases between. The CDR3 runs to 15 residues. The CDR3 spells CASRNAGTSINEQFF. In DNA form, the CDR3 reads TGTGCCAGCAGAAATGCCGGGACTTCCATCAATGAGCAGTTCTTC.

The chain carries TRBV16 and TRBJ2-5; D call uncertain. V was shortened by 6 bases and J by 1 base, with 15 bases between the two germline ends. CDR3 length equals 15 residues. Germline CDR1 KGHSY, CDR2 FQNENV. The CDR3 DNA is TGTGCCAGCAGACCTCACTCGCTATTCCAAGAGACCCAGTACTTC. The encoded protein is CASRPHSLFQETQYF.

The gene calls are TRBV18 and TRBJ1-2; TRBD1 matches at 7 bases. Germline values: CDR1 KGHSH, CDR2 LQKENI. This CDR3 comprises 17 residues. The junction had 16 bases not matched to a gene; V was cut back by 1 base and J by 8 bases. The CDR3 nucleotides are TGTGCCAGCTCACCACTGTCCAGGGACAGTTCATTGGGGGGCTACACCTTC. Translated, it gives CASSPLSRDSSLGGYTF.

The V call is TRBV28, the J call TRBJ2-1; no clear D gene. Germline CDR1 is MDHEN and CDR2 is SYDVKM. V was clipped by 9 bases and J by 5 bases, with 8 bases between them. CDR3 length: 11 amino acids. CDR3 protein: CARHADNEQFF. DNA of the CDR3: TGTGCCAGGCACGCCGACAATGAGCAGTTCTTC.

A note on this clone: This sample includes further DNA sequences coding for the same CDR3. The chain links TRBV14 to TRBJ2-7; 7 bases are shared with TRBD2. The V and J ends lost 1 base and 3 bases, in that order; junction bases with no gene match: 3. CDR3 length: 14 amino acids. Germline-derived CDR1 and CDR2 are SGHDN and FVKESK. The CDR3 loop reads CASSQGPGGYEQYF. In DNA, the CDR3 is TGTGCCAGCAGCCAAGGCCCGGGGGGCTACGAGCAGTACTTC.

This rearrangement joins TRBV29-1 to TRBJ1-2; unclear D gene. In germline, CDR1 is SQVTM, CDR2 ANQGSEA. CDR3 length equals 12 residues. V dropped 5 bases and J dropped 0 bases, with 7 bases sitting between them. This chain's CDR3 is CSVQAANYGYTF. Written as DNA, the CDR3 is TGCAGCGTTCAGGCGGCTAACTATGGCTACACCTTC.

The V and J genes are TRBV6-5 and TRBJ1-5, with 8 bases matching TRBD1. This CDR3 has 13 amino acids. V lost 6 bases to trimming and J lost 7 bases; unmatched junction nucleotides: 5. Looked up from germline, CDR1 is MNHEY and CDR2 is SVGAGI. CDR3 nucleotide sequence: TGTGCCAGCAGCGGACAGGGAAGACAGCCCCAGCATTTT. The encoded protein is CASSGQGRQPQHF.

Remarks on this clone: Other DNA sequences in the sample encode the same CDR3. The gene calls are TRBV18 and TRBJ1-2; maybe TRBD1 (5 bases). The CDR3 is made up of 14 amino acids. Trimming shortened V by 2 bases and J by 4 bases, and 11 bases separated the two germline ends. CDR1 is KGHSH, CDR2 LQKENI, per germline. CDR3 residues: CASSPAGGAYGYTF. CDR3 coding DNA: TGTGCCAGCTCACCAGCAGGAGGGGCCTATGGCTACACCTTC.

The genes are TRBV28 and TRBJ2-3, with a weak D call TRBD2 (5 bases). Germline V lookup: CDR1 MDHEN, CDR2 SYDVKM. CDR3 length: 17 amino acids. Trimming left V 2 bases short and J 3 bases short, with 18 bases between. CDR3 sequence reads: CASSLRSAGLRTDTQYF. CDR3 DNA: TGTGCCAGCAGTTTAAGGTCCGCGGGCCTACGGACAGATACGCAGTATTTT.

The rearrangement links TRBV19 to TRBJ1-1; 7 nucleotides match TRBD1. J lost 5 bases, V lost 5 bases, and 5 bases had no gene match. The CDR3 extends over 13 amino acids. CDR1 and CDR2 from the germline V gene are LNHDA and SQIVND (reference sequence). The CDR3 region is CASSDRAGTEAFF. Written as DNA, the CDR3 is TGTGCCAGTAGTGACAGGGCGGGAACTGAAGCTTTCTTT.

This sequence joins TRBV7-6 and TRBJ2-7; D is unresolved. The CDR3 runs 13 residues. Trimming removed 1 base from V and 2 bases from J, with 6 bases in between. Per germline, CDR1 SGHVS and CDR2 FNYEAQ. The CDR3 loop is CASSLDRPYEQYF. As DNA, the CDR3 is TGTGCCAGCAGCTTAGACAGACCCTACGAGCAGTACTTC.

The chain carries TRBV27 and TRBJ2-7, with D perhaps given as TRBD1 or TRBD2 (5 bases each). The CDR3 is 13 amino acids. Germline V gene lookup returns CDR1 MNHEY and CDR2 SMNVEV (reference sequence). V lost 9 bases to trimming and J lost 6 bases, with 18 bases between them. CDR3 nucleotides: TGTGCCAGTTCCTTGTCCCGGGACGTCGAGCAGTACTTC. It yields the protein CASSLSRDVEQYF.

This rearrangement joins TRBV12-5 to TRBJ1-1, with D uncertain. Trimming pared 1 base from V and 7 bases from J, leaving 7 bases between. This CDR3 spans 12 amino acids. Germline V gene sequence: CDR1 LGHNT, CDR2 FRNRAP. The CDR3 loop is CASGLDQFEAFF. Written as DNA, the CDR3 is TGTGCTAGTGGTTTGGACCAGTTTGAAGCTTTCTTT.